This T cell receptor beta chain was identified in a study of response to subunit inactivated influenza vaccine. Study-wide points: Researchers suggested that each seasonal influenza vaccination recruits few new T cells.

As for this clonotype: What it recognizes is unknown.

TCRdb reprocessed the RT-PCR reads via MiXCR and lists one record per CDR3 protein. This table holds about 780,000 distinct CDR3 sequences, roughly 18% found once. The origin of this receptor is a man between 50 and 59 years old who received an inactivated influenza vaccine. Sequencing was performed on PBMCs from blood, taken 5 days after vaccination.

In nucleotides, the CDR3 is TGCAGTGCTAGAGAGGGTCGGGCTAGCGGTAACTACGAGCAGTACTTC. Residues: CSAREGRASGNYEQYF. This rearrangement joins TRBV20-1 to TRBJ2-7; TRBD2 agrees at 7 bases. Germline loops: CDR1 DFQATT, CDR2 SNEGSKA (reference sequence). Trimming at V came to 0 bases and at J to 3 bases, leaving 11 bases not matched to a gene. The CDR3 runs 16 residues.